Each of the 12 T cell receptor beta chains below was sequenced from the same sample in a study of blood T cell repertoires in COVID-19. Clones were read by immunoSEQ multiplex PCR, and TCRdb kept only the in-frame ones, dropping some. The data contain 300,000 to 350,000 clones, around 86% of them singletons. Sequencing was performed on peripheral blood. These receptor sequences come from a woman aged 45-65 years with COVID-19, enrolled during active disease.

CDR3 DNA: TGCGCCAGCAGCTTTACTACGACAGGGTTACGGCTGGGTGAGCAGTTCTTC. Amino acids: CASSFTTTGLRLGEQFF. J is TRBJ2-1 and V is TRBV5-1; 7 bases map to TRBD1. Germline lookup yields CDR1 SGHRS and CDR2 YFSETQ. The CDR3 extends over 17 amino acids. Losses at the gene ends were 2 bases for V and 9 bases for J; bases not matched to a gene: 17.

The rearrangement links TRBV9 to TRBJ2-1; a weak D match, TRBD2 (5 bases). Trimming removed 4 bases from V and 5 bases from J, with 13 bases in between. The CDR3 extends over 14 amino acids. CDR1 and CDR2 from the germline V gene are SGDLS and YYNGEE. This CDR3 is CASSPPGKHNEQFF. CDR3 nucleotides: TGTGCCAGCAGCCCCCCCGGGAAGCACAATGAGCAGTTCTTC. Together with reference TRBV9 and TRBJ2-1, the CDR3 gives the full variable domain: DSGVTQTPKHLITATGQRVTLRCSPRSGDLSVYWYQQSLDQGLQFLIQYYNGEERAKGNILERFSAQQFPDLHSELNLSSLELGDSALYFCASSPPGKHNEQFFGPGTRLTVL.

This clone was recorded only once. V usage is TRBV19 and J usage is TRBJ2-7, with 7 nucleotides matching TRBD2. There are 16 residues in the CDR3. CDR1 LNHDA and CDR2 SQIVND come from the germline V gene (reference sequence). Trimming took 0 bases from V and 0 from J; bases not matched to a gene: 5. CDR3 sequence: CASSIDPAGSSYEQYF. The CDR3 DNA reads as TGTGCCAGTAGTATAGACCCAGCGGGAAGCTCCTACGAGCAGTACTTC. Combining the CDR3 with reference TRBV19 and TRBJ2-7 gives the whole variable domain DGGITQSPKYLFRKEGQNVTLSCEQNLNHDAMYWYRQDPGQGLRLIYYSQIVNDFQKGDIAEGYSVSREKKESFPLTVTSAQKNPTAFYLCASSIDPAGSSYEQYFGPGTRLTVT.

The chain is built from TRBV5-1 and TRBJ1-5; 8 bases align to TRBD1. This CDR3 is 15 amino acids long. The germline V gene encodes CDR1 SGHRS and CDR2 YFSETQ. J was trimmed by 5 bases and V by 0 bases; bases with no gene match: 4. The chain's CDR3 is CASSLDTGGYQPQHF. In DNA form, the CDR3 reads TGCGCCAGCAGCTTGGATACAGGGGGTTATCAGCCCCAGCATTTT. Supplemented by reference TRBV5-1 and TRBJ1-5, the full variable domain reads KAGVTQTPRYLIKTRGQQVTLSCSPISGHRSVSWYQQTPGQGLQFLFEYFSETQRNKGNFPGRFSGRQFSNSRSEMNVSTLELGDSALYLCASSLDTGGYQPQHFGDGTRLSIL.

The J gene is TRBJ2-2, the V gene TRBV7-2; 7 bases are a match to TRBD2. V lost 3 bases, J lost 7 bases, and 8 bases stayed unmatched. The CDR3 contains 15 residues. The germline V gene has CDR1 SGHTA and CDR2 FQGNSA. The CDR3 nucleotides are TGTGCCAGCAGCTTGGGCGGGAGTAAGATCGGGGAGCTGTTTTTT. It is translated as CASSLGGSKIGELFF.

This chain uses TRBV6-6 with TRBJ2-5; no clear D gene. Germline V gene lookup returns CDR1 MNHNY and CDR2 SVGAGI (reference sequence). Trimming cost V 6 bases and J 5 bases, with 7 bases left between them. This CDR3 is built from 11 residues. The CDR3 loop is CASSPLETQYF. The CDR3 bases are TGTGCCAGCAGCCCCCTGGAGACCCAGTACTTC.

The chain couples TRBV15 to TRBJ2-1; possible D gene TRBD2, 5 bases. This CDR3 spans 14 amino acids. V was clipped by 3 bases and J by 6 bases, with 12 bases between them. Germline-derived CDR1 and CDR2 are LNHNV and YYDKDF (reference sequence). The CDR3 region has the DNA TGTGCCACCAGCAGCCCACCGGGGTTCAATGAGCAGTTCTTC. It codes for CATSSPPGFNEQFF. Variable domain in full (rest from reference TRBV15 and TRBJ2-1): DAMVIQNPRYQVTQFGKPVTLSCSQTLNHNVMYWYQQKSSQAPKLLFHYYDKDFNNEADTPDNFQSRRPNTSFCFLDIRSPGLGDTAMYLCATSSPPGFNEQFFGPGTRLTVL.

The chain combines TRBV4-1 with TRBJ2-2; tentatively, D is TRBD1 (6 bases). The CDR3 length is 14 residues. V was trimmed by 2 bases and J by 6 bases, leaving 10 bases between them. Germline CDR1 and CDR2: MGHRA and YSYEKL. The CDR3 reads CASSQQGIAGELFF. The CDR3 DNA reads TGCGCCAGCAGCCAACAGGGGATAGCCGGGGAGCTGTTTTTT.

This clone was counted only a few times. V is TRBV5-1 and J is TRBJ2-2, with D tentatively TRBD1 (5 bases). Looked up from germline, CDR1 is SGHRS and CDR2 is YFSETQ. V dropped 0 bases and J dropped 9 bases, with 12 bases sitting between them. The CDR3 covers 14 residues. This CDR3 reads CASSLVAGLRELFF. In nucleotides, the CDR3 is TGCGCCAGCAGCTTGGTGGCAGGGTTGCGGGAGCTGTTTTTT.

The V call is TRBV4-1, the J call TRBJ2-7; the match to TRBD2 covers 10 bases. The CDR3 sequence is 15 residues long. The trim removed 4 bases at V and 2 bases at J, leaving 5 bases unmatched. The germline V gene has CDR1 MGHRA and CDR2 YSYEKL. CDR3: CASSLGTSDAYEQYF. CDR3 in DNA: TGCGCCAGCAGCCTAGGGACTAGCGACGCCTACGAGCAGTACTTC.

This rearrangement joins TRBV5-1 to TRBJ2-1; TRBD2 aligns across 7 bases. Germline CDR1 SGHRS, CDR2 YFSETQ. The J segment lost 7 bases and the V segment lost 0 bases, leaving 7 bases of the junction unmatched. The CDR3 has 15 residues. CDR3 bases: TGCGCCAGCAGCTTGGGGGAGGGTGGGATTAATGAGCAGTTCTTC. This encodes CASSLGEGGINEQFF.

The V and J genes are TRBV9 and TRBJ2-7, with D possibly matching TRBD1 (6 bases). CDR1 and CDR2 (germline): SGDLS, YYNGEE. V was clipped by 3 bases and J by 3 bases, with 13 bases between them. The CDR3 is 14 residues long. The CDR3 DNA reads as TGTGCCAGCAGCGCCTCCGGGACACACTACGAGCAGTACTTC. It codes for CASSASGTHYEQYF.